This T cell receptor beta chain was sequenced for a study of blood T cell repertoires in COVID-19 (dated by TCRdb to about 2020). Regarding the study in general: The collaborator samples originated in the United States, Italy and Spain and spanned the acute and convalescent phases of COVID-19. The prospective study material was composed of cDNA or gDNA derived from T cells, B-cell-depleted T cells, or PBMCs. Subjects who had been exposed to COVID-19, were actively infected with it, or had recovered from it provided the deeply sampled blood TCRbeta repertoires that made up the dataset. The repertoires were made available in a free public database intended to serve as a resource for research on the immune response to SARS-CoV-2. The samples were drawn from two sources: the first 160 participants of the ongoing ImmuneRACE study, and 1,200 or so subjects contributed by 6 global collaborators. The sample metadata nearly always contained a de-identified subject ID, COVID-19 status, age in years and sex. Where available, HLA class I and class II types were taken from metadata supplied by the sample provider and were not determined by assay-based typing. Study-wide conclusions, independent of this receptor: The quantity of clinical and demographic metadata differed by source and by participant and was supplied without curation.

TCRbeta CDR3 regions were amplified from genomic DNA by means of the immunoSEQ Assay, a bias-controlled multiplex PCR. As for how the authors treated the data: The number of nucleated cells in each sample was estimated by amplification of reference gene primers within the assay. To quantify the absolute abundance of each unique TCRbeta CDR3 rearrangement, sequence reads were collapsed and filtered. Productive Simpson clonality was computed per sample as the square root of Simpson's diversity index over productive rearrangements. TCRdb's version of the immuneACCESS table is confined to in-frame rearrangements and falls short of the full clone set. An unresolved V gene accounts for under half of the shortfall where checked; the remainder is of unknown origin. V, J and clone size were drawn from that table, and D and trimming were deduced from the DNA. This sample is represented by around 150,000 clones; approximately 80% of them were singletons. About 5% of the sample is in the top ten clones.

With respect to this clone: Its target antigen remains unknown. Within one base of it there is no much larger clone, and no base qualities were kept.

Participants in the prospective study were enrolled through a virtual design, were aged about 18 to 100 years, and lived in 24 United States geographic areas. In the prospective study, cohorts were assigned on the basis of participant-reported clinical history obtained from a screening survey and a study questionnaire. Exposed participants had been in contact with someone with a PCR-confirmed or clinician-diagnosed COVID-19 case within 2 weeks of study entry. Each participant in the prospective study had whole blood, serum and a nasopharyngeal or oropharyngeal swab collected by mobile phlebotomists. Additional blood draws and questionnaires over an approximately 2-month period could optionally be provided by prospective study participants. Prospective study blood samples were shipped either frozen or at room temperature before DNA extraction. The CDR3 holds 16 amino acids from the cysteine to the phenylalanine. Kept here is only the CDR3 DNA, which spans 48 bases and is read in frame from base 1. Trimming removed 3 bases from V and 7 bases from J, leaving 18 bases between the germline ends. CDR1 and CDR2 are read off the germline V gene as KGHSH and LQKENI.

This sequence uses TRBV18 and TRBJ2-2; a tentative D match to TRBD2 spans 5 bases. Material for sequencing was PBMCs or T cells enriched from blood (not recorded which). The clonotype comes from a man between 65 and 80 years old who had been exposed to COVID-19. The CDR3 amino acid sequence is: CASSPPNGVRSGELFF. The base sequence is TGTGCCAGCTCACCCCCGAACGGGGTCAGGAGCGGGGAGCTGTTTTTT.